Below are 30 T cell receptor beta chains sequenced from a single sample in a study of T cell responses to AZD1222 COVID-19 vaccine (dated by TCRdb to the early 2020s). The sample's time point label is to be understood as: about 28 days (+/-7) after the second vaccine dose. The label giving this sample's treatment or condition can be read as: meningococcal conjugate vaccine given as trial control. The library was produced with the immunoSEQ multiplex PCR assay. The table was pulled from immuneACCESS by TCRdb, which kept in-frame rearrangements only. Such tables lose some clones; where checked, under half of the loss comes from unresolved V genes, and the rest has no known cause. The sample table holds about 190,000 clones, of which over 85% were seen once. The ten largest clones represent 3.5% to 4% of the sample. This sample comprised peripheral blood, obtained 28 days after the second dose of the MenACWY control vaccine. The receptors were gathered from an adult who received the MenACWY meningococcal vaccine as a control.

The chain recombines TRBV6-2 or TRBV6-3 with TRBJ1-2; D is possibly TRBD1 (6 bases). The CDR3 is made up of 14 amino acids. Trimming stripped 3 bases from V and 5 bases from J, with 13 bases between. Germline CDR1 is MNHEY and CDR2 is SVGEGT. As DNA, the CDR3 is TGTGCCAGCAGTTATTGGGACACGCAGTATGGCTACACCTTC. Translating gives CASSYWDTQYGYTF.

The rearrangement joins TRBV5-1 to TRBJ1-3; weak D call: TRBD1 (6 bases). Trimming pared 4 bases from V and 1 base from J, leaving 12 bases between. This CDR3 region has 15 residues. Germline CDR1 SGHRS, CDR2 YFSETQ. The CDR3 loop reads CASSQQQGSGNTIYF. CDR3 bases: TGCGCCAGCAGCCAACAACAGGGTTCTGGAAACACCATATATTTT.

The chain carries TRBV5-1 and TRBJ1-2; D is unresolved. V lost 1 base and J lost 8, with 9 bases in between. The CDR3 contains 12 residues. Germline V gene sequence: CDR1 SGHRS, CDR2 YFSETQ. The CDR3: CASSLTSNGYTF. CDR3 nucleotides: TGCGCCAGCAGCTTGACCAGTAACGGCTACACCTTC.

The chain couples TRBV20-1 to TRBJ1-2; D not resolved. CDR1 and CDR2 (germline): DFQATT, SNEGSKA (reference sequence). The ends were cut back, 7 bases at V and 4 bases at J, with 10 bases in the middle. This CDR3 contains 11 residues. The CDR3, as DNA: TGCAGTGTCAGAGAGGGCTATGGCTACACCTTC. This codes for CSVREGYGYTF.

In DNA form, the CDR3 reads TGTGCCAGCAGCCCCCACGGTGGCCTTAACTATCAGCCCCAGCATTTT. Its protein is CASSPHGGLNYQPQHF. This sequence joins TRBV7-2 and TRBJ1-5; D not resolved. CDR3 length equals 16 residues. Germline assignment: CDR1 SGHTA and CDR2 FQGNSA. Trimming took off 5 bases at V and 5 bases at J, with 19 bases between the two ends.

The chain uses TRBV12-3 or TRBV12-4 and TRBJ2-2; D is ambiguous. Trimming left V 7 bases short and J 6 bases short, with 9 bases between. The CDR3 runs 12 residues. In DNA form, the CDR3 reads TGTGCCAGCACAATCCTCCCCGGGGAGCTGTTTTTT. Translation gives CASTILPGELFF.

The chain couples TRBV9 to TRBJ2-5; 10 bases agree with TRBD1. Trimming took 3 bases from V and 3 from J; bases not matched to a gene: 5. Germline V lookup: CDR1 SGDLS, CDR2 YYNGEE. This CDR3 is 15 amino acids long. This CDR3 reads CASSAPGTGEETQYF. The CDR3 region has the DNA TGTGCCAGCAGCGCCCCCGGGACAGGGGAAGAGACCCAGTACTTC.

V and J are TRBV19 and TRBJ1-5; D may be TRBD1 (5 bases). This CDR3 is built from 14 residues. The V and J ends lost 0 bases and 2 bases respectively, with 5 bases between them. Germline V CDR1 and CDR2: LNHDA, SQIVND (reference sequence). CDR3 region: CASSIDRGNQPQHF. CDR3 nucleotides: TGTGCCAGTAGTATAGACAGGGGCAATCAGCCCCAGCATTTT. Full variable domain (outside the CDR3, taken from reference TRBV19 and TRBJ1-5): DGGITQSPKYLFRKEGQNVTLSCEQNLNHDAMYWYRQDPGQGLRLIYYSQIVNDFQKGDIAEGYSVSREKKESFPLTVTSAQKNPTAFYLCASSIDRGNQPQHFGDGTRLSIL.

The chain couples TRBV29-1 to TRBJ1-2; 8 nucleotides line up with TRBD1. The CDR3 has 12 residues. CDR1 and CDR2 (germline): SQVTM, ANQGSEA. Unmatched junction bases numbered 7, after V lost 7 bases and J lost 6 bases. The CDR3 DNA reads TGCAGCGGCGGGCTGACAGGGGATGGCTACACCTTC. This gives the protein CSGGLTGDGYTF.

This clone is a singleton in its sample. V usage is TRBV27 and J usage is TRBJ2-6; D ambiguous. This CDR3 contains 13 residues. Between the trimmed V and J ends, which lost 10 bases and 1 base, there was a span of 8 bases. The germline gives CDR1 MNHEY, CDR2 SMNVEV (reference sequence). CDR3 sequence: CATKQSGANVLTF. The CDR3 region has the DNA TGTGCCACCAAACAATCTGGGGCCAACGTCCTGACTTTC.

This chain uses TRBV28 with TRBJ2-6, with D unclear. This CDR3 has 14 residues. V lost 5 bases, J lost 0 bases, and 5 bases lay in between. Germline CDR1 is MDHEN and CDR2 is SYDVKM. CDR3 sequence: CASSISSGANVLTF. Here the CDR3 DNA reads TGTGCCAGCAGTATTAGCTCTGGGGCCAACGTCCTGACTTTC.

The CDR3 protein is CASSLASVNTEAFF. As DNA, the CDR3 is TGTGCCAGCAGCTTAGCGAGCGTGAACACTGAAGCTTTCTTT. This chain uses TRBV7-2 with TRBJ1-1; D is ambiguous. CDR3 length: 14 residues. Germline CDR1 SGHTA, CDR2 FQGNSA. The germline V and J ends were trimmed by 0 bases and 0 bases, with 5 bases remaining between them.

This chain connects TRBV25-1 to TRBJ1-1; D not certain. From germline, CDR1 is MGHDK and CDR2 SYGVNS. V lost 0 bases, J lost 5 bases, and 7 bases lay in between. This CDR3 has 13 amino acids. CDR3 in DNA: TGTGCCAGCAGTGAATATGAAGCGACTGAAGCTTTCTTT. It translates to CASSEYEATEAFF. Filled out from reference TRBV25-1 and TRBJ1-1, the complete variable domain reads EADIYQTPRYLVIGTGKKITLECSQTMGHDKMYWYQQDPGMELHLIHYSYGVNSTEKGDLSSESTVSRIRTEHFPLTLESARPSHTSQYLCASSEYEATEAFFGQGTRLTVV.

This rearrangement joins TRBV9 to TRBJ2-1; 11 nucleotides line up with TRBD2. CDR3 length equals 15 residues. With 3 bases clipped from V and 4 bases from J, the junction kept 3 bases outside the gene matches. In germline, CDR1 is SGDLS, CDR2 YYNGEE. For the CDR3, the DNA is TGTGCCAGCAGCGCCGGGACTAGCGGTTACAATGAGCAGTTCTTC. As protein: CASSAGTSGYNEQFF.

The chain employs TRBV11-3 and TRBJ2-1; no definite D call. CDR3 length: 15 residues. Germline V gene sequence: CDR1 SGHNT, CDR2 YENEEA. Between the trimmed V and J ends, which lost 5 bases and 0 bases, there was a span of 11 bases. DNA for the CDR3: TGTGCCAGCAGCCAAGGTTTCAGCTCCTACAATGAGCAGTTCTTC. This gives the protein CASSQGFSSYNEQFF. Full variable domain (missing parts from reference TRBV11-3 and TRBJ2-1): EAGVVQSPRYKIIEKKQPVAFWCNPISGHNTLYWYLQNLGQGPELLIRYENEEAVDDSQLPKDRFSAERLKGVDSTLKIQPAELGDSAVYLCASSQGFSSYNEQFFGPGTRLTVL.

The rearrangement joins TRBV5-5 to TRBJ1-3; 7 bases line up with TRBD1. Germline V gene lookup returns CDR1 SGHKS and CDR2 YYEKEE (reference sequence). The CDR3 contains 16 residues. Trimming took 4 bases from V and 0 from J; bases not matched to a gene: 7. This CDR3 is CASSTRDSTSGNTIYF. CDR3 DNA sequence: TGTGCCAGCAGCACACGGGACAGCACCTCTGGAAACACCATATATTTT.

The chain recombines TRBV29-1 with TRBJ2-7; D may be TRBD2 (7 bases). The V end was cut by 7 bases, the J end by 0 bases, with 16 bases between. Germline V lookup: CDR1 SQVTM, CDR2 ANQGSEA. This CDR3 is built from 14 residues. The CDR3 sequence is CSAGIGGVSYEQYF. CDR3 DNA: TGCAGCGCTGGAATAGGGGGGGTCTCCTACGAGCAGTACTTC.

This clone is a singleton in its sample. The genes are TRBV15 and TRBJ1-2; no firm D call. Germline assignment: CDR1 LNHNV and CDR2 YYDKDF (reference sequence). There are 13 residues in the CDR3. V shed 1 base and J shed 5 bases, with 8 bases lying between them. The CDR3 DNA reads TGTGCCACCAGCAGAGCGCATTTATATGGCTACACCTTC. It translates to CATSRAHLYGYTF.

The chain has TRBV28 and TRBJ1-1, with 10 bases that match TRBD1. In germline, CDR1 is MDHEN, CDR2 SYDVKM. Trimming removed 2 bases from V and 1 base from J; junction bases left unmatched: 4. CDR3 length: 16 residues. CDR3 amino acids: CASSLVGDRGNTEAFF. The CDR3 DNA follows: TGTGCCAGCAGTTTAGTGGGGGACAGGGGGAACACTGAAGCTTTCTTT.

The chain combines TRBV7-8 with TRBJ1-5; D might be TRBD1 (6 bases). The V gene's germline CDR1 is SGHVS and CDR2 FQNEAQ. The length of the CDR3 is 14 residues. V lost 5 bases and J lost 7, with 15 bases in between. CDR3 DNA: TGTGCCAGCAGCCAGACCGGGGGCGGCCAGCCCCAGCATTTT. Its protein product is CASSQTGGGQPQHF.

The chain carries TRBV7-3 and TRBJ1-2, with D uncertain. CDR3 length equals 13 residues. The germline V gene has CDR1 SGHTA and CDR2 FQGTGA. Between the trimmed V and J ends, which lost 5 bases and 0 bases, there was a span of 7 bases. CDR3 sequence: CASSLYSNYGYTF. CDR3 coding DNA: TGTGCCAGCAGCCTTTACTCTAACTATGGCTACACCTTC.

The rearrangement links TRBV7-8 to TRBJ1-4, with 10 bases lining up with TRBD1. Germline V CDR1 and CDR2: SGHVS, FQNEAQ. The CDR3 covers 15 residues. After removal of 1 base from V and 6 bases from J, the junction contained 2 bases not matched to a gene. The CDR3 DNA reads as TGTGCCAGCAGCTTAGATGGGACAGGGGATGAAAAACTGTTTTTT. It yields the protein CASSLDGTGDEKLFF.

V usage is TRBV11-3 and J usage is TRBJ2-7; a possible D gene is TRBD1 (6 bases). This CDR3 has 13 amino acids. CDR1 and CDR2 (germline): SGHNT, YENEEA. V lost 2 bases, J lost 2 bases, and 7 bases lay in between. CDR3 protein: CASSLTGPYEQYF. CDR3 bases: TGTGCCAGCAGCTTAACAGGGCCCTACGAGCAGTACTTC.

In nucleotides, the CDR3 is TGTGCCAGCAGTTACTCGAGTATAGTCATGAACACTGAAGCTTTCTTT. Its protein is CASSYSSIVMNTEAFF. The chain couples TRBV6-5 to TRBJ1-1, with D unresolved. V was cut by 0 bases and J by 0 bases, with 11 bases left in between. The length of the CDR3 is 16 residues. The germline gives CDR1 MNHEY, CDR2 SVGAGI.

This clone was detected once. The chain links TRBV7-2 to TRBJ1-5; possible D gene TRBD1, 5 bases. Germline assignment: CDR1 SGHTA and CDR2 FQGNSA. The V end lost 5 bases, the J end lost 4 bases, and 18 bases lay between the germline ends. The CDR3 consists of 16 residues. CDR3 nucleotide sequence: TGTGCCAGCAGCGCCAACCAGGGTCTCTTTAATCAGCCCCAGCATTTT. It encodes CASSANQGLFNQPQHF. Looking up the rest from reference TRBV7-2 and TRBJ1-5 gives the full variable domain: GAGVSQSPSNKVTEKGKDVELRCDPISGHTALYWYRQSLGQGLEFLIYFQGNSAPDKSGLPSDRFSAERTGGSVSTLTIQRTQQEDSAVYLCASSANQGLFNQPQHFGDGTRLSIL.

The chain employs TRBV15 and TRBJ1-1, with D possibly TRBD1 on 6 matching bases. CDR3 length equals 12 residues. Per the germline V gene, CDR1 is LNHNV and CDR2 is YYDKDF (reference sequence). With 3 bases removed from V and 12 bases from J, the gap between germline ends came to 14 bases. CDR3 sequence (DNA): TGTGCCACCAGCAGGGGGGGCAGGGACTCTTTCTTT. Its protein product is CATSRGGRDSFF.

This rearrangement joins TRBV5-8 to TRBJ1-5; unclear D gene. The ends were cut back, 1 base at V and 5 bases at J, with 4 bases in the middle. CDR3 length equals 12 residues. Germline V gene lookup returns CDR1 SGHTS and CDR2 YDEGEE. The CDR3 spells CASSLPDQPQHF. The CDR3 DNA sequence: TGTGCCAGCAGCTTGCCCGATCAGCCCCAGCATTTT.

The chain couples TRBV19 to TRBJ2-1; D is undetermined. V dropped 10 bases and J dropped 6 bases, with 25 bases sitting between them. The CDR3 contains 16 residues. The germline CDR1 and CDR2 sequences are LNHDA and SQIVND (reference sequence). CDR3 bases: TGTGCCACTACAACCTATGGCTCGACCGGTTCCAATGAGCAGTTCTTC. Residues: CATTTYGSTGSNEQFF. The variable domain in full, completed from reference TRBV19 and TRBJ2-1, reads DGGITQSPKYLFRKEGQNVTLSCEQNLNHDAMYWYRQDPGQGLRLIYYSQIVNDFQKGDIAEGYSVSREKKESFPLTVTSAQKNPTAFYLCATTTYGSTGSNEQFFGPGTRLTVL.

The chain links TRBV3-1 (or the pseudogene TRBV3-2) to TRBJ2-7; TRBD2 is a possible D gene (5 bases). Trimming removed 0 bases from V and 5 bases from J, with 11 bases in between. Germline V gives CDR1 LGHDT, CDR2 YNNKEL (reference sequence). The CDR3 consists of 14 residues. CDR3 amino acids: CASSQDHGADEQYF. The CDR3 DNA follows: TGTGCCAGCAGCCAAGATCATGGAGCGGACGAGCAGTACTTC.

The rearrangement links TRBV27 to TRBJ2-7, with D maybe TRBD1 (7 bases). Between the trimmed V and J ends, which lost 5 bases and 1 base, there was a span of 15 bases. The CDR3 totals 15 residues. CDR1 is MNHEY, CDR2 SMNVEV, per germline (reference sequence). The DNA of the CDR3 is TGTGCCAGCAGTCCCAGGGGGGCTGTATCCTACGAGCAGTACTTC. It encodes CASSPRGAVSYEQYF.